These 3 T cell receptor beta chains originate from one sample sequenced in a study of tumor-infiltrating lymphocytes in primary liver carcinoma (dated by TCRdb to 2017 to 2019). Sequencing was performed on an Illumina HiSeq 2500. TCRbeta-specific cDNA was reverse-transcribed from 500 ng total RNA using a constant-region primer and ProtoScript II reverse transcriptase. Construction of the TCRbeta libraries relied on three nested rounds of multiplex PCR, following a slightly modified ARM-PCR procedure. Each of the first two PCR rounds ran for around 9 cycles and used multiplex TRBV1-TRBV30 forward primers together with a Cbeta reverse primer. TCRdb reprocessed the public reads (quality trimming at Q25 with fastp, clone calling with MiXCR) and kept in-frame beta chains. When rows share a CDR3 protein, they turn into one entry using the most common DNA and genes. Across this sample there are tens of thousands of distinct CDR3 sequences, with about 80% seen only once. The leading ten clones occupy just under 40% of the sample.

Total RNA and DNA were co-extracted from around 20-30 mg of bulk tissue with the AllPrep DNA/RNA mini kit, without cell sorting. Sequences were obtained from liver tumor tissue from sampling region 1. Read against the paper, the sample's cell subset or site label means: tumor region T1, superior pole. The receptors stem from a woman in her 30s with primary liver carcinoma and hepatitis B virus infection.

Notes on this clonotype: An end of the junction differs from the germline gene, which may be a read error. The chain links TRBV5-1 to TRBJ2-1; D is possibly TRBD2 (5 bases). Germline V gives CDR1 SGHRS, CDR2 YFSETQ. This CDR3 spans 16 amino acids. The CDR3, as DNA: TGCCCCAGCACCCCGTCCCCAGACTACTCCTACAATGAGCAGATCTTC. As protein: CPSTPSPDYSYNEQIF.

The chain joins TRBV11-2 to TRBJ2-1; the match to TRBD2 covers 7 bases. The CDR3 spans 16 residues. V lost 6 bases, J lost 4 bases, and 12 bases stayed unmatched. Per germline, CDR1 SGHAT and CDR2 FQNNGV. CDR3 bases: TGTGCCAGCAGTACCTCTCTACCGGGGGGATACAATGAGCAGTTCTTC. Translated, it gives CASSTSLPGGYNEQFF.

As concerns this clonotype: A read error may produce the germline difference seen at one junction end. The chain employs TRBV11-3 and TRBJ1-1; D is unresolved. Germline V CDR1 and CDR2: SGHNT, YENEEA. The CDR3 has 14 amino acids. The CDR3 loop is CASSLEKEGTEAFF. Here the CDR3 DNA reads TGTGCCAGTAGCTTAGAAAAAGAGGGCACTGAAGCTTTCTTT.